The 24 T cell receptor beta chains reported below all come from one sample, sequenced in a study of breast tumors, draining lymph nodes, adjacent tissues. Samples came from axillary lymph nodes draining the breast cancer. TCRdb redid the calling of the multiplex PCR reads with MiXCR, one entry per CDR3 protein. Among fewer than 90,000 distinct CDR3 sequences listed, roughly 30% were seen once. The sample was axillary lymph node tissue. The origin of the receptors is a female donor with breast cancer. Some clones in this sample may be carry-over from other donors' samples.

The sample holds a few counts of this clonotype. This CDR3 is missing its conserved last phenylalanine or tryptophan, likely due to a read error. The chain combines TRBV7-2 with TRBJ2-7; D is undetermined. V was trimmed by 4 bases and J by 2 bases, leaving 12 bases between them. CDR3 length: 14 residues. CDR1 is SGHTA, CDR2 FQGNSA, per germline. The CDR3 sequence: CASSSDFSAYEQYL. In DNA form, the CDR3 reads TGTGCCAGCAGCTCCGATTTTTCGGCCTACGAGCAGTACCTC.

A remark on this clonotype: A junction boundary mismatches the germline segment, possibly from a read error. V gene TRBV7-9 combines with J gene TRBJ1-1, with unresolved D. Germline CDR1 reads SEHNR; CDR2 reads FQNEAQ (reference sequence). The CDR3 has 17 amino acids. The CDR3 bases are TGTGCCAGCAGCTTCTTCAGCTCGGAGTCCATGAACACTCAAGCTTTCTTT. This gives the protein CASSFFSSESMNTQAFF.

This clonotype has a handful of counts. The chain recombines TRBV30 with TRBJ2-3; D perhaps matches TRBD2 (5 bases). V shed 4 bases and J shed 1 base, with 9 bases lying between them. The length of the CDR3 is 13 residues. Germline loops: CDR1 GTSNPN, CDR2 SVGIG (reference sequence). CDR3 sequence: CAWIRGGTDTQYF. CDR3 DNA sequence: TGTGCCTGGATCCGGGGAGGCACAGATACGCAGTATTTT. The full variable domain, completed using reference TRBV30 and TRBJ2-3, is SQTIHQWPATLVQPVGSPLSLECTVEGTSNPNLYWYRQAAGRGLQLLFYSVGIGQISSEVPQNLSASRPQDRQFILSSKKLLLSDSGFYLCAWIRGGTDTQYFGPGTRLTVL.

This clonotype was detected only once. CDR3 in amino acids: CASSLRRKSGQDNEQFF. The CDR3 nucleotides read TGTGCCAGCAGCTTACGTAGGAAGAGCGGCCAAGACAATGAGCAGTTCTTC. This rearrangement joins TRBV7-3 to TRBJ2-1; D is perhaps TRBD2 (5 bases). V lost 2 bases to trimming and J lost 5 bases, with 19 bases between them. The CDR3 is made up of 17 amino acids. In germline, CDR1 is SGHTA, CDR2 FQGTGA. The full variable domain, in which reference TRBV7-3 and TRBJ2-1 provide the parts outside the CDR3, is GAGVSQTPSNKVTEKGKYVELRCDPISGHTALYWYRQSLGQGPEFLIYFQGTGAADDSGLPNDRFFAVRPEGSVSTLKIQRTERGDSAVYLCASSLRRKSGQDNEQFFGPGTRLTVL.

This clonotype showed up many times. A much larger clone lies one base from this, so it may be a read error. This chain links TRBV20-1 with TRBJ2-3, with TRBD1 matching over 8 bases. The CDR3 consists of 14 residues. Looked up from germline, CDR1 is DFQATT and CDR2 is SNEGSKA (reference sequence). Here the CDR3 DNA reads TGCAGTGCTAGTGGGACAGGTAACACAGCTACGCAGTATTTT. Protein product: CSASGTGNTATQYF.

This sequence joins TRBV6-2 or TRBV6-3 and TRBJ1-4; D unresolved. This CDR3 is built from 12 residues. Per the germline V gene, CDR1 is MNHEY and CDR2 is SVGEGT. The V and J ends lost 7 bases and 17 bases respectively, with 20 bases between them. Here the CDR3 DNA reads TGTGCCAGCAACCACCCGACGCCCGGGCTTTTTTTT. Translating it yields CASNHPTPGLFF.

The table lists this clonotype with many counts. V and J are TRBV20-1 and TRBJ2-3; tentatively, D is TRBD2 (6 bases). Deletions cut 6 bases from V and 2 bases from J, with 18 bases between. The germline CDR1 and CDR2 sequences are DFQATT and SNEGSKA (reference sequence). The CDR3 spans 15 residues. CDR3 residues: CSAKRESKITDTQYF. The CDR3 DNA sequence: TGCAGTGCCAAACGGGAGTCTAAAATCACAGATACGCAGTATTTT.

At least ten counts were recorded for this clonotype. The chain joins TRBV11-2 to TRBJ2-7, with 8 bases matching TRBD2. The CDR3 has 14 amino acids. With 1 base clipped from V and 3 bases from J, the junction kept 2 bases outside the gene matches. Germline assignment: CDR1 SGHAT and CDR2 FQNNGV. CDR3 coding DNA: TGTGCCAGCAGCTTAGGGCGGGAGGACTACGAGCAGTACTTC. This codes for CASSLGREDYEQYF.

This clonotype was counted many times. V usage is TRBV5-6 and J usage is TRBJ1-5; D might be TRBD1 (5 bases). This CDR3 spans 13 amino acids. CDR1 SGHDT and CDR2 YYEEEE come from the germline V gene. The germline V and J ends were trimmed by 4 bases and 4 bases, with 9 bases remaining between them. The CDR3 DNA follows: TGTGCCAGCAGCCTCGGGGCTAATCAGCCCCAGCATTTT. Protein: CASSLGANQPQHF.

This chain uses TRBV28 with TRBJ2-1; D call uncertain. This CDR3 is built from 14 residues. Trimming stripped 4 bases from V and 4 bases from J, with 11 bases between. CDR1 and CDR2 from the germline V gene are MDHEN and SYDVKM. CDR3 region: CASSCQQLYNEQFF. CDR3 coding DNA: TGTGCCAGCAGTTGCCAACAGTTGTACAATGAGCAGTTCTTC. Full variable domain (remainder filled in from reference TRBV28 and TRBJ2-1): DVKVTQSSRYLVKRTGEKVFLECVQDMDHENMFWYRQDPGLGLRLIYFSYDVKMKEKGDIPEGYSVSREKKERFSLILESASTNQTSMYLCASSCQQLYNEQFFGPGTRLTVL.

This clonotype was counted ten times or more. The chain uses TRBV6-1 and TRBJ2-7; D is uncertain. In germline, CDR1 is MNHNS, CDR2 SASEGT. CDR3 length: 14 amino acids. Trimming pared 2 bases from V and 5 bases from J, leaving 13 bases between. This CDR3 is CASSERGSFDEQYF. The CDR3 nucleotides are TGTGCCAGCAGTGAAAGAGGAAGTTTCGACGAGCAGTACTTC.

This clonotype was picked up many times. V and J are TRBV24-1 and TRBJ1-5; D gene ambiguous. The germline V gene has CDR1 KGHDR and CDR2 SFDVKD. V lost 0 bases to trimming and J lost 5 bases, with 22 bases between them. The CDR3 is made up of 19 amino acids. The CDR3 loop reads CATSDLHILQAPKYQPQHF. For the CDR3, the DNA is TGTGCCACCAGTGATTTGCACATACTCCAAGCCCCAAAATATCAGCCCCAGCATTTT.

Comment on this clonotype: A read error may produce the germline difference seen at one junction end. This chain connects TRBV3-1 to TRBJ1-5; no definite D call. This CDR3 region has 8 residues. CDR1 and CDR2 from the germline V gene are LGHDT and YNNKEL (reference sequence). The chain's CDR3 is CASSQERF. For the CDR3, the DNA is TGTGCCAGCAGCCAAGAACGTTTT.

Remarks on this clonotype: A much larger clone lies one base from this, so it may be a read error. This sequence joins TRBV5-6 and TRBJ2-3; no firm D call. The CDR3 is made up of 16 amino acids. CDR1 is SGHDT and CDR2 is YYEEEE in the germline V gene. CDR3 in amino acids: CASSLRLAARTDAQYF. The CDR3 DNA follows: TGTGCCAGCAGCCTCCGGTTAGCTGCCCGCACAGATGCGCAGTATTTT.

This clonotype was picked up many times. The CDR3 sequence: CASSQGLAGVADTQYF. The CDR3 DNA reads TGTGCCAGCAGCCAAGGACTAGCGGGAGTTGCAGATACGCAGTATTTT. V gene TRBV11-3 combines with J gene TRBJ2-3; 13 bases align to TRBD2. The CDR3 length is 16 residues. Germline CDR1 SGHNT, CDR2 YENEEA. Trimming cost V 5 bases and J 4 bases; bases outside gene matches: 6.

This clonotype occurred many times. A read error may account for a junction end that differs from germline. The rearrangement joins TRBV7-9 to TRBJ1-2; D gene unclear. The CDR3 covers 13 residues. Germline loops: CDR1 SEHNR, CDR2 FQNEAQ (reference sequence). CDR3: CASSLSGQVSPNF. The DNA of the CDR3 is TGTGCCAGCAGCTTAAGTGGCCAGGTCAGCCCTAACTTC.

This clonotype was seen at least ten times. The rearrangement uses TRBV20-1 and TRBJ1-2; D might be TRBD1 (5 bases). CDR1 is DFQATT, CDR2 SNEGSKA, per germline (reference sequence). CDR3 length equals 17 residues. Trimming took off 0 bases at V and 8 bases at J, with 25 bases between the two ends. DNA of the CDR3: TGCAGTGCTAGAGATAGCATGCGAGACCGGGGGTCTAGAGGCTACACCTTC. Translating gives CSARDSMRDRGSRGYTF.

This clonotype was found many times. The genes are TRBV7-8 and TRBJ2-5, with 11 bases identical to TRBD1. The J segment lost 4 bases and the V segment lost 5 bases, leaving 12 bases of the junction unmatched. The CDR3 is 17 residues long. Germline CDR1 and CDR2: SGHVS and FQNEAQ. The CDR3 nucleotides are TGTGCCAGCAGCCCGACCCGGCTAGGGACAGGGGGAGAGACCCAGTACTTC. It specifies CASSPTRLGTGGETQYF.

The V gene is TRBV10-3, the J gene TRBJ2-7, with TRBD1 matching 10 bases. CDR3 size: 13 residues. V shed 10 bases, J shed 4 bases, and the junction held 7 bases outside the gene matches. Germline CDR1 ENHRY, CDR2 SYGVKD. CDR3 sequence (DNA): TGTGCCACCGCGACAGGGGGCGGATACGAGCAGTACTTC. It is translated as CATATGGGYEQYF.

This clonotype has at least ten counts. The rearrangement links TRBV20-1 to TRBJ2-7, with 7 positions matching TRBD2. CDR3 length: 14 amino acids. V lost 1 base to trimming and J lost 5 bases; unmatched junction nucleotides: 8. Germline V gene lookup returns CDR1 DFQATT and CDR2 SNEGSKA (reference sequence). The chain's CDR3 is CSARVSAGNHEQYF. The CDR3 region has the DNA TGCAGTGCTAGAGTGTCAGCGGGGAACCACGAGCAGTACTTC.

This clonotype was observed once. A clone one base away is much larger, so this may be a read error. The CDR3 reads CASRLTGPSFYEQYF. CDR3 bases: TGTGCCAGCAGATTGACGGGTCCCAGCTTCTACGAGCAGTACTTC. This chain uses TRBV7-2 with TRBJ2-7; D unclear. This CDR3 is 15 amino acids long. Trimming took 6 bases from V and 3 from J, leaving 18 bases between them. CDR1 and CDR2 (germline): SGHTA, FQGNSA.

The count of this clonotype is one. The rearrangement uses TRBV7-3 and TRBJ2-1, with 9 bases fitting TRBD1. With 3 bases clipped from V and 12 bases from J, the junction kept 12 bases outside the gene matches. The CDR3 is 15 amino acids. Germline-derived CDR1 and CDR2 are SGHTA and FQGTGA. The CDR3 is CASSFGDRESDGQFF. In DNA, the CDR3 is TGTGCCAGCAGCTTTGGGGACAGGGAGTCAGATGGGCAGTTCTTC.

This clonotype was picked up many times. The genes are TRBV7-2 and TRBJ2-3; D gene uncertain. Trimming left V 1 base short and J 9 bases short, with 11 bases between. Germline lookup yields CDR1 SGHTA and CDR2 FQGNSA. The CDR3 is made up of 13 amino acids. CDR3 sequence reads: CASSLGPLETQYF. The CDR3 DNA is TGTGCCAGCAGCTTAGGCCCTCTGGAGACGCAGTATTTT.

The sample holds one count of this clonotype. A read error may be the cause here, since a much bigger clone is one base away. This chain joins TRBV28 and TRBJ2-3, with 7 bases fitting TRBD1. With 8 bases clipped from V and 1 base from J, the junction kept 9 bases outside the gene matches. Germline V gives CDR1 MDHEN, CDR2 SYDVKM. The CDR3 spans 15 residues. CDR3 DNA: TGTGCCAGCCGGGACAGTGAGTGGGGCACAGATACGCAGTATTTT. This codes for CASRDSEWGTDTQYF.